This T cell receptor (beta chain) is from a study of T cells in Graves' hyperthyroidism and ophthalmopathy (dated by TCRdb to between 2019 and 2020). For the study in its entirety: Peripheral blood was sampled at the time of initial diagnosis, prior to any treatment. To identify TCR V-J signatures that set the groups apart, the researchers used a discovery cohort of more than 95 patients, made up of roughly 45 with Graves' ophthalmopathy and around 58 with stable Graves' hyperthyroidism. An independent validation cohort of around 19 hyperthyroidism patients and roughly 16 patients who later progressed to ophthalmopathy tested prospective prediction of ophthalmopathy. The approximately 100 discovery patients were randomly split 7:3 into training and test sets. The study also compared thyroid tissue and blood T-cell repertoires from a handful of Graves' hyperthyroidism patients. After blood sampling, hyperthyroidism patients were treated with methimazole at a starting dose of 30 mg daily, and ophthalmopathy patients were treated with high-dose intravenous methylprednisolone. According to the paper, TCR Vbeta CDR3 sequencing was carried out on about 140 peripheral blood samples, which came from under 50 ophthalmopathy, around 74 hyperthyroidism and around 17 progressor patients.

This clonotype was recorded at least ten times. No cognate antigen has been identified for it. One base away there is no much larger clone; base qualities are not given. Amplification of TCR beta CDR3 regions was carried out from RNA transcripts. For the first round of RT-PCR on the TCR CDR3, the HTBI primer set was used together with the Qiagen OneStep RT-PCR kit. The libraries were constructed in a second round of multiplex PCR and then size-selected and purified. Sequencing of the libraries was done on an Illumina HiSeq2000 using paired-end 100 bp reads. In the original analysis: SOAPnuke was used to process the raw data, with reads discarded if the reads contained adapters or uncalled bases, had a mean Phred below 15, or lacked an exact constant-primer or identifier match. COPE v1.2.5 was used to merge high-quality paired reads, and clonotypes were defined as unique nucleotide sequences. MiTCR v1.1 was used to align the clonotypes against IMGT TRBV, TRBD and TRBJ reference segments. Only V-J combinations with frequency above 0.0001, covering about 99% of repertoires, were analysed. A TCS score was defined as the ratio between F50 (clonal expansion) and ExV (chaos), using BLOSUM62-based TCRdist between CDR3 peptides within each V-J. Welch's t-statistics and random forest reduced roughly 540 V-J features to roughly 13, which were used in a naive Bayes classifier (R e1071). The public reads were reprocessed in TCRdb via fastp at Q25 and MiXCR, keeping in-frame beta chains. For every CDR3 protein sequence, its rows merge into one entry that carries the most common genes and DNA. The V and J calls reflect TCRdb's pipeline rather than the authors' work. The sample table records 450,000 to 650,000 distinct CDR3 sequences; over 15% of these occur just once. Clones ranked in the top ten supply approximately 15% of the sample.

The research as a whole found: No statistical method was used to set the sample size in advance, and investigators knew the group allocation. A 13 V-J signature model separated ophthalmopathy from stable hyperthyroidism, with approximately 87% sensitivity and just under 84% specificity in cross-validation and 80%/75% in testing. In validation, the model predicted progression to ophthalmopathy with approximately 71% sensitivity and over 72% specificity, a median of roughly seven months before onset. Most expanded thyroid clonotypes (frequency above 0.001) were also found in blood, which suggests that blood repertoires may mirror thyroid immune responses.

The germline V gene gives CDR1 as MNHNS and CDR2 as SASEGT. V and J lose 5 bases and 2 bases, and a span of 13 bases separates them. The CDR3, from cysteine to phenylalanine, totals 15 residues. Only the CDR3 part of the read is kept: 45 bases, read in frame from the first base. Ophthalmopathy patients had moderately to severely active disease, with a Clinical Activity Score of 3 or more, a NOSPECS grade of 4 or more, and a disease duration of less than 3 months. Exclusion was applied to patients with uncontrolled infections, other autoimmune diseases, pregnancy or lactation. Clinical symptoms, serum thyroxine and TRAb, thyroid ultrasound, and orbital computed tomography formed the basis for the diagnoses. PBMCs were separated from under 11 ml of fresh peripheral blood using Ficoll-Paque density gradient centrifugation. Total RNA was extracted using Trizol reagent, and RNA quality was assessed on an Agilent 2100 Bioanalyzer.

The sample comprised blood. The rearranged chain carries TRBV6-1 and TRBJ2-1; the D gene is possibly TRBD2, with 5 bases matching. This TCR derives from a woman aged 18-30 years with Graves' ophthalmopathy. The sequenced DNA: TGTGCCAGCAGTTACCCCAGCGGTCCCTACAATGAGCAGTTCTTC. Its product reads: CASSYPSGPYNEQFF.